The 18 T cell receptor beta chains given below trace back to one sample, sequenced in a study of cytomegalovirus exposure and HLA in healthy donors. With 60 Vbeta and 13 Jbeta primers, the PCR was carried out. Assay: immunoSEQ multiplex PCR; the TCRdb copy retains only in-frame clones and omits some. The top ten hold around 4% of the sample, which has 120,000 or so clones, around 77% seen once. The sequenced material came from PBMCs. The receptor set was obtained from a human donor in good health.

This clone was recorded once. One junction end disagrees with the germline gene, perhaps due to a read error. The DNA for the CDR3 is TGTGCCAACAGCTTAACCGCGGGAGGAACCGGGGAGCTGTTTTTT. Protein product: CANSLTAGGTGELFF. V usage is TRBV7-6 and J usage is TRBJ2-2; 8 nucleotides match TRBD2. This CDR3 has 15 residues. The germline gives CDR1 SGHVS, CDR2 FNYEAQ.

This clone showed up just a few times. A junction end diverges from the germline sequence, so it may reflect a read error. This chain connects TRBV7-7 to TRBJ2-3, with 10 bases fitting TRBD2. This CDR3 spans 16 amino acids. From germline, CDR1 is SSHAT and CDR2 FNYEAQ (reference sequence). CDR3 sequence reads: CASSPSAGGRSDTQYF. DNA of the CDR3: TGTGCTAGCAGCCCCTCAGCGGGAGGGAGGTCAGATACGCAGTATTTT.

This chain connects TRBV5-1 to TRBJ1-3, with D unclear. CDR3 size: 16 residues. Trimming left V 7 bases short and J 2 bases short, with 19 bases between. Germline V gene sequence: CDR1 SGHRS, CDR2 YFSETQ. This CDR3 reads CASGSGLQATGNTIYF. CDR3 sequence (DNA): TGCGCCAGCGGCTCCGGACTTCAGGCTACTGGAAACACCATATATTTT.

This clone came up a few times. This sequence joins TRBV11-2 and TRBJ1-1, with TRBD1 matching over 9 bases. The germline V gene has CDR1 SGHAT and CDR2 FQNNGV. The CDR3 sequence is 15 residues long. The trim removed 2 bases at V and 5 bases at J, leaving 6 bases unmatched. CDR3: CASSLKTGGGTEAFF. Written as DNA, the CDR3 is TGTGCCAGCAGCTTAAAGACAGGGGGAGGGACTGAAGCTTTCTTT.

V and J are TRBV5-4 and TRBJ1-2, with 10 positions matching TRBD1. Per germline, CDR1 SGHNT and CDR2 YYREEE (reference sequence). V was pared by 3 bases and J by 8 bases, with 13 bases of the junction left unmatched. This CDR3 has 16 amino acids. Here the CDR3 DNA reads TGTGCCAGCAGCTCGAGTGGCGGACAGGGGGAATGGGGCTACACCTTC. Its translation: CASSSSGGQGEWGYTF. Full variable domain (remainder filled in from reference TRBV5-4 and TRBJ1-2): ETGVTQSPTHLIKTRGQQVTLRCSSQSGHNTVSWYQQALGQGPQFIFQYYREEENGRGNFPPRFSGLQFPNYSSELNVNALELDDSALYLCASSSSGGQGEWGYTFGSGTRLTVV.

This chain connects TRBV25-1 to TRBJ2-1; TRBD1 matches at 11 bases. V shed 6 bases and J 10 bases; nucleotides not matched to a gene: 11. CDR1 MGHDK and CDR2 SYGVNS come from the germline V gene. The CDR3 is 15 amino acids. The CDR3 loop reads CASSASGTGGREQFF. The CDR3 DNA is TGTGCCAGCAGCGCCTCCGGGACAGGGGGTAGGGAGCAGTTCTTC.

The chain combines TRBV28 with TRBJ1-2; tentatively, D is TRBD1 (6 bases). Trimming left V 4 bases short and J 0 bases short, with 9 bases between. This CDR3 has 14 amino acids. The germline gives CDR1 MDHEN, CDR2 SYDVKM. This CDR3 is CASSSWTANYGYTF. CDR3 DNA sequence: TGTGCCAGCAGTTCGTGGACAGCTAACTATGGCTACACCTTC.

The CDR3 region has the DNA TGTGCCAGCAGCTTGGGGGGGAGGACCTACGAGCAGTACTTC. This codes for CASSLGGRTYEQYF. The gene calls are TRBV5-4 and TRBJ2-7, with D maybe TRBD2 (6 bases). CDR1 is SGHNT, CDR2 YYREEE, per germline (reference sequence). V gave up 0 bases and J gave up 2 bases, with 9 bases separating them. The CDR3 consists of 14 residues.

The rearrangement links TRBV19 to TRBJ1-1; D is uncertain. V was trimmed by 2 bases and J by 6 bases, leaving 16 bases between them. CDR1 and CDR2 (germline): LNHDA, SQIVND (reference sequence). The CDR3 is made up of 15 amino acids. CDR3 nucleotides: TGTGCCAGTAGTATATCGGTTACCCTAGGAGCTGAAGCTTTCTTT. Translation: CASSISVTLGAEAFF. Full variable domain (rest looked up from reference TRBV19 and TRBJ1-1): DGGITQSPKYLFRKEGQNVTLSCEQNLNHDAMYWYRQDPGQGLRLIYYSQIVNDFQKGDIAEGYSVSREKKESFPLTVTSAQKNPTAFYLCASSISVTLGAEAFFGQGTRLTVV.

CDR3 region: CASAPAGGPREQFF. DNA of the CDR3: TGTGCCAGTGCCCCTGCGGGAGGGCCGCGTGAGCAGTTCTTC. V is TRBV19 and J is TRBJ2-1; 9 nucleotides match TRBD2. The CDR3 extends over 14 amino acids. The J segment lost 9 bases and the V segment lost 8 bases, leaving 11 bases of the junction unmatched. Germline values: CDR1 LNHDA, CDR2 SQIVND (reference sequence).

The chain employs TRBV7-2 and TRBJ2-7; D is unresolved. This CDR3 contains 12 residues. Looked up from germline, CDR1 is SGHTA and CDR2 is FQGNSA. The V gene lost 2 bases and the J gene lost 6 bases, with 8 bases spanning the gap. CDR3 sequence (DNA): TGTGCCAGCAGCTTATATCCCAGCGAGCAGTACTTC. This translates into CASSLYPSEQYF.

This sequence joins TRBV7-6 and TRBJ2-3, with TRBD2 matching over 8 bases. Germline values: CDR1 SGHVS, CDR2 FNYEAQ. J was trimmed by 6 bases and V by 5 bases; bases with no gene match: 13. The CDR3 loop spans 16 amino acids. The CDR3 coding sequence is TGTGCCAGCAGCGATCGATGGGGACTAGGCGACGATACGCAGTATTTT. Translation: CASSDRWGLGDDTQYF.

The chain uses TRBV5-5 and TRBJ1-1, with 10 bases matching TRBD1. Per the germline V gene, CDR1 is SGHKS and CDR2 is YYEKEE (reference sequence). V trimming: 0 bases; J trimming: 5 bases; junction bases outside the gene matches: 10. The CDR3 covers 17 residues. The chain's CDR3 is CASSLAPTGQGTTEAFF. CDR3 DNA sequence: TGTGCCAGCAGCTTGGCACCTACGGGACAGGGGACGACTGAAGCTTTCTTT.

The table lists this clone with a count of one. This is likely a read error, given that the CDR3 carries no conserved phenylalanine or tryptophan at its end. The chain carries TRBV7-2 and TRBJ2-7, with 10 bases lining up with TRBD2. Looked up from germline, CDR1 is SGHTA and CDR2 is FQGNSA. V shed 3 bases and J 0 bases; nucleotides not matched to a gene: 5. The CDR3 totals 16 residues. Written as DNA, the CDR3 is TGTGCCAGCAGCTTGCCACTAGCGGGATTCTCCTACGAGCAGTACCTC. It translates to CASSLPLAGFSYEQYL.

The genes are TRBV28 and TRBJ2-4; 12 bases line up with TRBD2. V dropped 6 bases and J dropped 13; count of bases not matched to a gene: 7. CDR1 and CDR2 from the germline V gene are MDHEN and SYDVKM. This CDR3 region has 13 residues. The CDR3 spells CASRTTSGRAQYF. Here the CDR3 DNA reads TGTGCCAGCAGGACGACTAGCGGGAGAGCCCAGTACTTC.

This chain uses TRBV7-2 with TRBJ2-1; TRBD1 aligns across 9 bases. Germline-derived CDR1 and CDR2 are SGHTA and FQGNSA. CDR3 length: 15 amino acids. J lost 5 bases, V lost 4 bases, and 6 bases had no gene match. This CDR3 reads CASSSQGAPNNEQFF. In DNA, the CDR3 is TGTGCCAGCAGCTCACAGGGGGCGCCGAACAATGAGCAGTTCTTC.

The gene calls are TRBV5-1 and TRBJ2-5, with 8 bases matching TRBD1. The J call is in doubt because the DNA end fits TRBJ2-7 better. The CDR3 totals 13 residues. Germline lookup yields CDR1 SGHRS and CDR2 YFSETQ. The CDR3 sequence is CASGTGDPYEQYF. DNA for the CDR3: TGCGCCAGCGGGACAGGCGACCCCTACGAGCAGTACTTC.

The CDR3 sequence: CASSLVGSGASQETQYF. In nucleotides, the CDR3 is TGTGCCAGCAGCTTAGTTGGTAGCGGGGCCTCCCAAGAGACCCAGTACTTC. J is TRBJ2-5 and V is TRBV11-3, with TRBD2 matching 8 bases. Trimming cost V 1 base and J 1 base; bases outside gene matches: 8. The CDR3 is made up of 17 amino acids. Germline assignment: CDR1 SGHNT and CDR2 YENEEA.